The text below deals with one T cell receptor (beta chain). This entry belongs to a study of T cells after yellow fever vaccination. MiXCR, applied by TCRdb to the 5' RACE reads, yields one record per CDR3 protein. The sample yields roughly 330,000 distinct CDR3 sequences, 6.8% seen once. The material sequenced was PBMCs, taken 45 days after the first yellow fever vaccination. This TCR was recovered from a man between 18 and 35 years old who received the YFV17D yellow fever vaccine.

CDR3 sequence reads: CASSISGITGELFF. The CDR3 nucleotides are TGTGCCAGTAGTATTTCAGGGATCACCGGGGAGCTGTTTTTT. V gene TRBV19 combines with J gene TRBJ2-2; possibly TRBD1 for D (5 bases). Germline V gene data show CDR1 as LNHDA and CDR2 as SQIVND (reference sequence). V lost 3 bases, J lost 4 bases, and 9 bases lay in between. The CDR3 totals 14 residues.